A single sample gave rise to the 5 T cell receptor beta chains below, sequenced in a study of neurological immune-mediated disorders. A single record per CDR3 protein comes from TCRdb applying MiXCR to the 5' RACE reads. The table lists under 60,000 distinct CDR3 sequences, more than 20% of them singletons. The sequenced material came from PBMCs. These receptors were taken from a woman aged 70-85 years in good health.

Only a few counts were recorded for this clonotype. The V and J genes are TRBV10-1 and TRBJ2-3, with D unresolved. The CDR3 contains 14 residues. Germline CDR1 reads WNHNN; CDR2 reads SYGVQD (reference sequence). V lost 6 bases and J lost 2, with 12 bases in between. CDR3 DNA sequence: TGCGCCAGCAGGAAGGACCGGATCACAGATACGCAGTATTTT. Translated, it gives CASRKDRITDTQYF.

This clonotype was seen a few times. V usage is TRBV5-1 and J usage is TRBJ2-5; 8 bases map to TRBD1. This CDR3 has 16 residues. Germline CDR1 is SGHRS and CDR2 is YFSETQ. The J segment lost 1 base and the V segment lost 4 bases, leaving 9 bases of the junction unmatched. CDR3: CASSLSPTGAQETQYF. CDR3 coding DNA: TGCGCCAGCAGCCTATCCCCGACAGGGGCCCAAGAGACCCAGTACTTC.

This clonotype was seen many times. This rearrangement joins TRBV28 to TRBJ2-7, with 11 bases identical to TRBD2. The J segment lost 4 bases and the V segment lost 6 bases, leaving 2 bases of the junction unmatched. The CDR3 consists of 13 residues. CDR1 and CDR2 (germline): MDHEN, SYDVKM. The CDR3 sequence: CASSWTSGYEQYF. The DNA for the CDR3 is TGTGCCAGCAGCTGGACTAGCGGGTACGAGCAGTACTTC.

This clonotype was detected many times. V and J are TRBV5-1 and TRBJ2-7; maybe TRBD1 (5 bases). This CDR3 comprises 13 residues. Germline V gene sequence: CDR1 SGHRS, CDR2 YFSETQ. Trimming cost V 0 bases and J 2 bases, with 6 bases left between them. Written as DNA, the CDR3 is TGCGCCAGCAGCTTGGAGGGGACCTACGAGCAGTACTTC. It specifies CASSLEGTYEQYF.

A remark on this clonotype: An end of the junction differs from the germline gene, which may be a read error. The chain has TRBV30 and TRBJ2-6; 9 bases match TRBD1. Germline V gene sequence: CDR1 GTSNPN, CDR2 SVGIG (reference sequence). The CDR3 length is 16 residues. The CDR3 DNA sequence: TGTGCCTACGGACAGGGGATCTGTTCTGGGGCCGACGTCCTGGCTTTC. Translated, it gives CAYGQGICSGADVLAF.